This T cell receptor beta chain stems from a study of cytomegalovirus exposure and HLA in healthy donors. Study summary: In a previous analysis, approximately 110 million unique TCR beta sequences were found from about 179 million T cells. Findings of the study overall: Most of the TCR beta V segments (in an earlier analysis) were productive either about 90% or about 30% of the time.

In the PCR, 60 Vbeta and 13 Jbeta primers were used. The table came from immunoSEQ multiplex PCR; TCRdb's copy has only in-frame clones and leaves some out. The data show some 100,000 clones, around 80% seen once. The trim removed 0 bases at V and 7 bases at J, leaving 3 bases unmatched. The CDR3 is 16 residues long. Germline V gives CDR1 SGHRS, CDR2 YFSETQ. Remarks on this clone: Its specificity is unknown.

The sequenced sample consisted of PBMCs. The chain recombines TRBV5-1 with TRBJ2-1, with 14 bases identical to TRBD2. The TCR sequence derives from a male donor in good health and CMV-seropositive. Here the CDR3 DNA reads TGCGCCAGCAGCTTGGGGACTAGCGGGGGGACAAATGAGCAGTTCTTC. Protein: CASSLGTSGGTNEQFF.